This entry describes one T cell receptor beta chain. The antigen is unknown. CDR1 SGDLS and CDR2 YYNGEE come from the germline V gene. This CDR3 region has 15 residues. The ends were cut back, 0 bases at V and 4 bases at J, with 11 bases in the middle. The sample comes from a study of T cell responses to AZD1222 COVID-19 vaccine. Across the study: Pooled in the analysis were second doses at about 4 or about 12 weeks.

Sequencing was performed with immunoSEQ multiplex PCR; in TCRdb, only in-frame clones are kept and a portion is missing. The sample has some 140,000 clones; over 85% are singletons. Points from the study as a whole: Of the AZD1222 recipients, only 5 to 7 were seropositive at baseline.

The sample consisted of peripheral blood, taken on day 0 of AZD1222 vaccination. The rearrangement uses TRBV9 and TRBJ1-3; possible D gene TRBD1, 6 bases. The TCR was taken from an adult in good health. This chain's CDR3 is CASSVGAGEGNTIYF. Here the CDR3 DNA reads TGTGCCAGCAGCGTAGGGGCAGGGGAGGGAAACACCATATATTTT. Drawing the rest from reference TRBV9 and TRBJ1-3, the complete variable domain is DSGVTQTPKHLITATGQRVTLRCSPRSGDLSVYWYQQSLDQGLQFLIQYYNGEERAKGNILERFSAQQFPDLHSELNLSSLELGDSALYFCASSVGAGEGNTIYFGEGSWLTVV.